This T cell receptor (beta chain) was sequenced during a study of CXCR3-negative and CXCR3-positive naive CD8 T cells. The CDR3 spans 11 residues. The germline CDR1 and CDR2 sequences are SQVTM and ANQGSEA. This clonotype is classed as medium-sized by frequency. The target antigen is unknown. A CD45RO-CCR7+CD27+CD95- profile was what naive CD8+ T cells displayed. Findings and caveats of the study: Naive cells positive for CXCR3 carried more hydrophobic TRB CDR3s than CXCR3-negative ones. Each naive subset displayed comparably high diversity, whereas memory CD8+ cells displayed much lower diversity.

UMI-tagged TRB cDNA libraries were built via 5' RACE. From its re-call of the 5' RACE reads, TCRdb lists each CDR3 protein once, without DNA. The sample is made up of some 99,000 distinct CDR3 sequences, and the top ten hold about 1% of it. Sequencing was done on a sample of naive CXCR3+ CD8+ T cells from blood. Stated subset: CD45RO-CCR7+CD27+CD95- naive CD8+ T cells expressing CXCR3 (TNR3+). V is TRBV29-1 and J is TRBJ2-7; TCRdb outputs TRBD1, but without DNA this stays unchecked. The TCR originated in a human donor in good health. Some clones in this sample may be carry-over from other donors' samples. This CDR3 reads CSVDGGYEQYF.